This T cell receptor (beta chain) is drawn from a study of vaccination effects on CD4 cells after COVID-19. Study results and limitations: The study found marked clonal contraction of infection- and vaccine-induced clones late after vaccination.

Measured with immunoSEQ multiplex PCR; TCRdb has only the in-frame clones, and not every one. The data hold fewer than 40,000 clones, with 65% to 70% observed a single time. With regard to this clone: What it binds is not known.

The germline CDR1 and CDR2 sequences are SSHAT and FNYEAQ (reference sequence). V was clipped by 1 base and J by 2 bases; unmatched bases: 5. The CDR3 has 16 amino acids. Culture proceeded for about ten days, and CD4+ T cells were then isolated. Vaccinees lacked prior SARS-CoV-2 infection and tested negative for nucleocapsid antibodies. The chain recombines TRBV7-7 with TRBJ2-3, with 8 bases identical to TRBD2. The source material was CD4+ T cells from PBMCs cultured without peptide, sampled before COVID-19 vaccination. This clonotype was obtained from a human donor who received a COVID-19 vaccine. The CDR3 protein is CASSLGRGALTDTQYF. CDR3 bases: TGTGCCAGCAGCTTAGGGCGGGGGGCCCTCACAGATACGCAGTATTTT.